This T cell receptor beta chain is drawn from a study of cytomegalovirus exposure and HLA in healthy donors. Whole-study results and caveats: Cytomegalovirus status was reportedly diagnosed by the classifier with high sensitivity and specificity.

Germline CDR1 reads SQVTM; CDR2 reads ANQGSEA. This CDR3 is 12 amino acids long. Losses at the gene ends were 4 bases for V and 4 bases for J; bases not matched to a gene: 3. Measured with immunoSEQ multiplex PCR; TCRdb has only the in-frame clones, and not every one. The sample lists over 200,000 clones, 90% occurring once. For this clone: Antigen specificity is unknown.

The sample was PBMCs. This sequence originates from a woman in her twenties or thirties in good health and CMV-seronegative. The V gene is TRBV29-1, the J gene TRBJ2-5; 7 bases map to TRBD1. CDR3: CSVGGTVETQYF. CDR3 sequence (DNA): TGCAGCGTTGGGGGGACAGTAGAGACCCAGTACTTC.